Listed below are T cell receptor beta chains from one sample, sequenced in a study of T cell responses to AZD1222 COVID-19 vaccine. TCRdb's copy holds only in-frame clones and misses some; the assay was immunoSEQ multiplex PCR. The sample consists of fewer than 70,000 clones, over 60% of them appearing once. The source was peripheral blood, collected 28 days after the second AZD1222 dose. The receptor set was obtained from an adult who received the AZD1222 COVID-19 vaccine. Both conserved end residues are part of each CDR3. The D gene is left open where the match is weak. Clone size, where shown, is once, few, many, or a class for clones that have expanded.

TRBD1,TRBJ2-7,TRBV19,.,13,CASKGDRPYEQYF,TGTGCCAGTAAAGGGGACAGACCCTACGAGCAGTACTTC
TRBD2,TRBJ2-5,TRBV18,.,14,CASSPPPSGIPQYF,TGTGCCAGCTCACCACCCCCTAGCGGGATCCCCCAGTACTTC
.,TRBJ2-1,TRBV7-2,once,13,CASSLYRNNEQFF,TGTGCCAGCAGCTTATACCGAAACAATGAGCAGTTCTTC
.,TRBJ1-6,TRBV4-2,few,16,CASSPLGGSGDSPLHF,TGTGCCAGCAGCCCCCTGGGAGGGTCGGGTGATTCACCCCTCCACTTT
.,TRBJ2-2,TRBV4-2,.,15,CASSQEAEHTGELFF,TGTGCCAGCAGCCAAGAGGCCGAACACACCGGGGAGCTGTTTTTT
TRBD1,TRBJ2-5,TRBV11-2,.,15,CASSASTGVQETQYF,TGTGCCAGCAGCGCAAGTACAGGGGTACAAGAGACCCAGTACTTC
.,TRBJ1-2,TRBV7-8,.,12,CASSQTGNGYTF,TGTGCCAGCAGCCAAACAGGGAATGGCTACACCTTC
.,TRBJ2-3,TRBV18,few,17,CASSPSPGGLDTDTQYF,TGTGCCAGCTCACCCTCCCCCGGGGGATTAGACACAGATACGCAGTATTTT
.,TRBJ2-5,TRBV18,.,12,CASSGSTETQYF,TGTGCCAGCTCAGGGTCAACAGAGACCCAGTACTTC
.,TRBJ1-2,TRBV7-9,.,15,CASSSTPGLLYGYTF,TGTGCCAGCAGCTCAACCCCAGGGCTCCTCTATGGCTACACCTTC
.,TRBJ2-2,TRBV7-9,few,14,CASSFGGNTGELFF,TGTGCCAGCAGCTTCGGGGGGAACACCGGGGAGCTGTTTTTT
.,TRBJ2-2,TRBV5-1,.,17,CASSPGLRAPGTGELFF,TGCGCCAGCAGCCCCGGACTTAGGGCGCCGGGCACCGGGGAGCTGTTTTTT
.,TRBJ1-2,TRBV6-5,.,16,CASSYASLAGNYGYTF,TGTGCCAGCAGTTACGCGTCGTTGGCAGGGAACTATGGCTACACCTTC
.,TRBJ1-1,TRBV27,.,16,CASSPSTGTLNTEAFF,TGTGCCAGCAGTCCTTCTACCGGGACATTGAACACTGAAGCTTTCTTT
TRBD1,TRBJ1-4,TRBV6-5,.,16,CASSYIAGGGREKLFF,TGTGCCAGCAGTTACATTGCAGGGGGAGGTAGAGAAAAACTGTTTTTT
TRBD2,TRBJ2-5,TRBV24-1,.,16,CATSDASGGAGETQYF,TGTGCCACCAGTGACGCTAGCGGGGGGGCCGGGGAGACCCAGTACTTC
TRBD1,TRBJ1-1,TRBV28,.,17,CASSSHRGSVMNTEAFF,TGTGCCAGCAGCTCCCACAGGGGTAGCGTTATGAACACTGAAGCTTTCTTT
TRBD1,TRBJ1-5,TRBV27,.,14,CASRHTGAPQPQHF,TGTGCCAGCAGACATACAGGGGCGCCTCAGCCCCAGCATTTT
.,TRBJ2-7,TRBV28,.,15,CASSSSGARSYEQYF,TGTGCCAGCAGTTCATCGGGCGCCAGGAGCTACGAGCAGTACTTC
.,TRBJ1-1,TRBV10-3,.,13,CAISTQVNTEAFF,TGTGCCATCAGTACACAGGTGAACACTGAAGCTTTCTTT
.,TRBJ2-7,TRBV5-5,.,14,CASSLAGGDYEQYF,TGTGCCAGCAGCTTGGCAGGGGGGGACTACGAGCAGTACTTC
.,TRBJ2-2,TRBV7-2,.,16,CASSRQGVRGAGELFF,TGTGCCAGCAGCCGCCAGGGTGTCAGAGGGGCCGGGGAGCTGTTTTTT
.,TRBJ1-1,TRBV28,.,10,CASSSTEAFF,TGTGCCAGCAGTTCCACTGAAGCTTTCTTT
TRBD1,TRBJ2-7,TRBV11-2,few,11,CASSNRGEQYF,TGTGCCAGCAGCAACAGGGGCGAGCAGTACTTC
.,TRBJ2-2,TRBV4-2,few,16,CASSQEEGRVAGELFF,TGTGCCAGCAGCCAAGAGGAGGGGCGCGTGGCCGGGGAGCTGTTTTTT
.,TRBJ1-3,TRBV10-3,.,13,CAISREAGNTIYF,TGTGCCATCTCCAGGGAGGCTGGAAACACCATATATTTT
TRBD1,TRBJ1-5,TRBV9,.,14,CASSGQGSNQPQHF,TGTGCCAGCAGCGGACAGGGGTCCAATCAGCCCCAGCATTTT
TRBD1,TRBJ2-7,TRBV27,once,13,CASSLQGAYEQYF,TGTGCCAGCAGTTTACAGGGGGCCTACGAGCAGTACTTC
.,TRBJ1-1,TRBV6-1,.,15,CASSEGPGMNTEAFF,TGTGCCAGCAGTGAAGGCCCGGGGATGAACACTGAAGCTTTCTTT